This T cell receptor (beta chain) was sequenced in a study of blood T cell repertoires in COVID-19. Study overall: The study drew acute and convalescent COVID-19 samples from the United States, Italy and Spain. T cells, B-cell-depleted T cells, or PBMCs provided the cDNA or gDNA that served as material.

Original processing methods: Scientists estimated how many nucleated cells there were by amplifying reference gene primers. Using immunoSEQ multiplex PCR, the repertoire was profiled, and TCRdb retains in-frame clones only, with some absent. That table gives V, J and clone size, and the DNA gave D and trimming. The data show about 150,000 clones, with about 80% seen just once and 25% to 35% held by the top ten. There are 13 residues in the CDR3. V was trimmed by 4 bases and J by 7 bases, leaving 13 bases between them. CDR1 and CDR2 from the germline V gene are WNHNN and SYGVQD (reference sequence). The V gene is TRBV10-1, the J gene TRBJ2-5, with a possible D match to TRBD1 (6 bases). The specimen was peripheral blood. This TCR was sampled from a woman in her sixties or seventies with acute or convalescent COVID-19. Here the CDR3 reads CASSVSGDGTQYF. Written as DNA, the CDR3 is TGCGCCAGCAGTGTCTCAGGGGACGGGACCCAGTACTTC.